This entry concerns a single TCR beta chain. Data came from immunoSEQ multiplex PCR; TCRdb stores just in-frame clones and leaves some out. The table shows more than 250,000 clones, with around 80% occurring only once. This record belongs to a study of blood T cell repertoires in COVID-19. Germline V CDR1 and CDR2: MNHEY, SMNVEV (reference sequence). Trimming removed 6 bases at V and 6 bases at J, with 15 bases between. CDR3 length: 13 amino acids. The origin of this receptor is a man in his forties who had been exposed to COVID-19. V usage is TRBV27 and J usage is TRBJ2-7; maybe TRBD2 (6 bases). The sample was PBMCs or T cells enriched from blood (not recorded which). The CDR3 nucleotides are TGTGCCAGCAGCCTCGGGACTCCTGGCGAGCAGTACTTC. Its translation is CASSLGTPGEQYF.